A selection of T cell receptor beta chains follows, all from one sample in a study of Ad26.COV2.S vaccination and SARS-CoV-2 variants. Clones were sequenced by immunoSEQ multiplex PCR, and TCRdb holds only the in-frame ones, with some missing. The sample gives around 340,000 clones, more than 85% of which show up once; about 5% is in the top ten. Sequenced material: peripheral blood, taken in a trial of Ad26.COV2.S vaccine versus placebo. The receptor set was obtained from a person aged 18-65 years who received the Ad26.COV2.S COVID-19 vaccine or a placebo. Each CDR3 is given with its conserved first and last residue. The order of the fields is J gene, V gene, clone size, CDR3 protein. The size of a clone is reported for some rows only, either as once, few or many, or as a class for expanded clones.

>TRBJ1-1|TRBV19|once
CASKDRMNTEAFF
>TRBJ2-7|TRBV5-1|.
CASSLAKGQLYEQYF
>TRBJ2-1|TRBV9|.
CASSKGLAGEYNEQFF
>TRBJ2-7|TRBV10-3|.
CAISGIIHRSQYF
>TRBJ2-7|TRBV14|.
CASSQNRGRAYEQYF
>TRBJ1-1|TRBV28|.
CATLTGGTEAFF
>TRBJ2-2|TRBV7-8|.
CASSLEIVGVSGELFF
>TRBJ1-1|TRBV7-9|.
CASSERQWNTEAFF
>TRBJ2-3|TRBV6-5|.
CASSSQPSDTQYF
>TRBJ2-4|TRBV28|.
CASSWSFGGVKNIQYF
>TRBJ1-2|TRBV5-1|few
CASSQHPGTSRANYGYTF
>TRBJ2-7|TRBV30|.
CAWSVQGSGGQYF
>TRBJ2-3|TRBV28|once
CAARQGGTDTQYF
>TRBJ2-7|TRBV12-3/TRBV12-4|.
CASSLEASEQYF
>TRBJ1-6|TRBV7-9|once
CASSPDLSYNSPLHF
>TRBJ1-5|TRBV15|.
CATSTGTGFISNQPQHF
>TRBJ2-2|TRBV4-1|.
CASSQGRGAGTGELFF
>TRBJ1-1|TRBV7-2|.
CASSFGTASRAFF
>TRBJ1-1|TRBV10-3|few
CAISEQNTEAFF
>TRBJ2-7|TRBV3-1/TRBV3-2|.
CASSQGASGAYEQYF
>TRBJ2-7|TRBV29-1|.
CSVAGTGGTGSYEQYF
>TRBJ2-5|TRBV3-1/TRBV3-2|.
CASSQDRETQYF
>TRBJ2-1|TRBV7-9|.
CASSPDGQHNEQFF
>TRBJ2-7|TRBV11-2|.
CASSDLLRDRNYYEQYF
>TRBJ2-5|TRBV3-1/TRBV3-2|.
CASSQTGDEETQYF
>TRBJ2-7|TRBV7-2|.
CASSGGLAGGAYYEQYF
>TRBJ1-3|TRBV14|.
CASSRSNSGNTIYF
>TRBJ2-7|TRBV2|.
CASRGARYEQYF
>TRBJ1-1|TRBV29-1|.
CSVVVRAEAFF
>TRBJ2-4|TRBV5-1|.
CASSLKGAGVERLAKNIQYF